These 26 T cell receptor beta chains came from one sample sequenced in a study of blood T cell repertoires in COVID-19 (dated by TCRdb to about 2020). Library prep was done by the immunoSEQ multiplex PCR assay. TCRdb retrieved this table from immuneACCESS and kept in-frame rearrangements only. Not all clones are present; in checked studies, unresolved V genes account for under half, and no reason is known for the remainder. The sample includes around 300,000 clones, with 89% observed a single time. The ten largest clones add up to 1.7% of the sample. Sequences were obtained from PBMCs or T cells enriched from blood (not recorded which). The source of these receptors is a middle-aged woman who had recovered from COVID-19.

The chain carries TRBV7-8 and TRBJ2-1; TRBD2 agrees at 7 bases. The V gene's germline CDR1 is SGHVS and CDR2 FQNEAQ. J gave up 4 bases and V 3 bases, and 6 bases lay outside the gene matches. The CDR3 runs 15 residues. CDR3 residues: CASSFSGRTYNEQFF. The CDR3 nucleotides read TGTGCCAGCAGCTTTAGCGGGCGGACGTACAATGAGCAGTTCTTC.

The chain uses TRBV6-1 and TRBJ2-3; 15 positions agree with TRBD2. Per germline, CDR1 MNHNS and CDR2 SASEGT. This CDR3 has 18 residues. V was pared by 4 bases and J by 4 bases, with 9 bases of the junction left unmatched. In DNA, the CDR3 is TGTGCCAGCAGTGGGGGACTAGCGGGGGGTTTCTTCCCAGATACGCAGTATTTT. As protein: CASSGGLAGGFFPDTQYF.

The gene calls are TRBV4-1 and TRBJ2-2, with 7 nucleotides matching TRBD1. Germline CDR1 and CDR2: MGHRA and YSYEKL. V lost 1 base, J lost 6 bases, and 8 bases stayed unmatched. The CDR3 loop spans 16 amino acids. The CDR3 DNA sequence: TGCGCCAGCAGCCAAGTGCGGGTTCAGGGGGCCGGGGAGCTGTTTTTT. Translated: CASSQVRVQGAGELFF.

In DNA, the CDR3 is TGTGCCAGCAGGGACAGGGCCTCCTACAATGAGCAGTTCTTC. Translating gives CASRDRASYNEQFF. J is TRBJ2-1 and V is TRBV6-5, with TRBD1 matching over 8 bases. V lost 6 bases, J lost 0 bases, and 1 base stayed unmatched. The germline gives CDR1 MNHEY, CDR2 SVGAGI. The CDR3 is made up of 14 amino acids.

This clone occurred once. The chain uses TRBV29-1 and TRBJ1-2, with 7 bases fitting TRBD1. The trim removed 0 bases at V and 7 bases at J, leaving 14 bases unmatched. Germline CDR1 and CDR2: SQVTM and ANQGSEA. The CDR3 length is 16 residues. This chain's CDR3 is CSVEDPLLDRVGGYTF. CDR3 in DNA: TGCAGCGTTGAAGATCCTCTTCTAGACAGGGTGGGTGGCTACACCTTC.

V gene TRBV25-1 combines with J gene TRBJ1-2, with a weak D call TRBD1 (5 bases). This CDR3 comprises 14 residues. The V end lost 1 base, the J end lost 8 bases, and 14 bases lay between the germline ends. CDR1 MGHDK and CDR2 SYGVNS come from the germline V gene. The CDR3 reads CASSEWGRPRGYTF. The CDR3 DNA is TGTGCCAGCAGTGAATGGGGCAGGCCTAGGGGCTACACCTTC.

The rearrangement joins TRBV5-4 to TRBJ2-3, with D perhaps TRBD1 (6 bases). Between the trimmed V and J ends, which lost 4 bases and 2 bases, there was a span of 14 bases. The CDR3 extends over 15 amino acids. Germline loops: CDR1 SGHNT, CDR2 YYREEE (reference sequence). CDR3 residues: CASSPYTGHTDTQYF. The CDR3 DNA follows: TGTGCCAGCAGCCCTTACACGGGACACACAGATACGCAGTATTTT.

The V gene is TRBV15, the J gene TRBJ2-2; 9 nucleotides match TRBD1. The length of the CDR3 is 15 residues. Germline V CDR1 and CDR2: LNHNV, YYDKDF (reference sequence). The V segment lost 5 bases and the J segment 0 bases; nucleotides outside the gene matches: 1. This CDR3 is CATSRTGANTGELFF. Here the CDR3 DNA reads TGTGCCACCAGCCGGACAGGGGCGAACACCGGGGAGCTGTTTTTT. Drawing the rest from reference TRBV15 and TRBJ2-2, the complete variable domain is DAMVIQNPRYQVTQFGKPVTLSCSQTLNHNVMYWYQQKSSQAPKLLFHYYDKDFNNEADTPDNFQSRRPNTSFCFLDIRSPGLGDTAMYLCATSRTGANTGELFFGEGSRLTVL.

The chain uses TRBV2 and TRBJ1-3, with a weak D call TRBD1 (5 bases). Per the germline V gene, CDR1 is SNHLY and CDR2 is FYNNEI. The CDR3 runs 13 residues. V lost 10 bases to trimming and J lost 4 bases, with 14 bases between them. The DNA for the CDR3 is TGTGCCACCCGGGACTCAGAAGGAAACACCATATATTTT. It translates to CATRDSEGNTIYF.

The J gene is TRBJ1-1, the V gene TRBV19; D gene uncertain. V lost 5 bases, J lost 0 bases, and 7 bases lay in between. Per the germline V gene, CDR1 is LNHDA and CDR2 is SQIVND (reference sequence). CDR3 length: 13 amino acids. The DNA for the CDR3 is TGTGCCAGTAGTTCAGGTTTGAACACTGAAGCTTTCTTT. Translating it yields CASSSGLNTEAFF.

The V and J genes are TRBV9 and TRBJ2-1, with 8 bases lining up with TRBD1. The CDR3 is 15 residues long. Germline lookup yields CDR1 SGDLS and CDR2 YYNGEE. Trimming at V came to 4 bases and at J to 12 bases, leaving 15 bases not matched to a gene. CDR3 loop: CASSTGQGSFGVQFF. For the CDR3, the DNA is TGTGCCAGCAGCACCGGACAGGGATCGTTCGGCGTGCAGTTCTTC.

The J gene is TRBJ1-6, the V gene TRBV6-5; 7 positions agree with TRBD1. Germline assignment: CDR1 MNHEY and CDR2 SVGAGI. This CDR3 is built from 15 residues. J was trimmed by 9 bases and V by 6 bases; bases with no gene match: 11. The CDR3 loop reads CASSLTGISGSPLHF. CDR3 coding DNA: TGTGCCAGCAGCCTGACAGGGATCTCGGGTTCACCCCTCCACTTT.

The chain uses TRBV2 and TRBJ1-5; 7 positions match TRBD1. This CDR3 has 15 residues. J gave up 0 bases and V 7 bases, and 6 bases lay outside the gene matches. Per germline, CDR1 SNHLY and CDR2 FYNNEI. The DNA for the CDR3 is TGTGCCAGCAATTTACAGGGGTATAGCAATCAGCCCCAGCATTTT. This codes for CASNLQGYSNQPQHF.

This clone was detected only once. V and J are TRBV4-2 and TRBJ1-2; TRBD1 aligns across 11 bases. This CDR3 contains 15 residues. Germline V gene lookup returns CDR1 LGHNA and CDR2 YNFKEQ. The trim removed 4 bases at V and 6 bases at J, leaving 7 bases unmatched. The CDR3: CASSLERDRGNGYTF. In DNA form, the CDR3 reads TGTGCCAGCAGCCTTGAAAGGGACAGGGGGAATGGCTACACCTTC.

This chain connects TRBV6-5 to TRBJ1-1, with TRBD1 matching over 10 bases. From germline, CDR1 is MNHEY and CDR2 SVGAGI. V lost 6 bases, J lost 5 bases, and 6 bases stayed unmatched. CDR3 length equals 14 residues. The CDR3 DNA reads as TGTGCCAGCAGGACAGGGGGCGCGGGGACTGAAGCTTTCTTT. This codes for CASRTGGAGTEAFF.

The rearrangement links TRBV10-1 to TRBJ2-7, with D possibly TRBD2 on 5 matching bases. From germline, CDR1 is WNHNN and CDR2 SYGVQD (reference sequence). The V and J ends lost 7 bases and 6 bases respectively, with 22 bases between them. CDR3 length: 15 amino acids. The CDR3 DNA reads as TGCGCCAGCATGGGTTGTGGGAGCCCGGGGTTCGAGCAGTACTTC. Translation gives CASMGCGSPGFEQYF.

The gene calls are TRBV30 and TRBJ1-2; 7 bases fit TRBD1. Germline lookup yields CDR1 GTSNPN and CDR2 SVGIG (reference sequence). The CDR3 is 14 residues long. Losses at the gene ends were 4 bases for V and 2 bases for J; bases not matched to a gene: 7. The CDR3: CAWKEDRVNYGYTF. The DNA for the CDR3 is TGTGCCTGGAAGGAAGACAGGGTCAACTATGGCTACACCTTC.

The rearrangement uses TRBV15 and TRBJ2-1; 12 bases align to TRBD2. The CDR3 sequence is 16 residues long. Trimming cost V 5 bases and J 2 bases; bases outside gene matches: 4. Germline CDR1 is LNHNV and CDR2 is YYDKDF (reference sequence). The CDR3 reads CATSPRTSGTYNEQFF. CDR3 DNA: TGTGCCACCAGCCCTCGGACTAGCGGGACCTACAATGAGCAGTTCTTC.

The chain employs TRBV27 and TRBJ2-7; D is perhaps TRBD1 (5 bases). The CDR3 spans 15 residues. V lost 6 bases and J 7 bases, leaving 22 bases between the germline ends. The germline V gene encodes CDR1 MNHEY and CDR2 SMNVEV (reference sequence). The CDR3 DNA reads TGTGCCAGCAGCAGCATGTGGCAGGGTGGATTGGAGCAGTACTTC. The encoded protein is CASSSMWQGGLEQYF.

The chain couples TRBV2 to TRBJ1-3, with 12 positions matching TRBD1. The CDR3 covers 14 residues. CDR1 SNHLY and CDR2 FYNNEI come from the germline V gene. J was trimmed by 8 bases and V by 5 bases; bases with no gene match: 4. The CDR3: CASSYRDRGHTIYF. The CDR3 nucleotides read TGTGCCAGCAGTTACCGGGACAGGGGGCACACCATATATTTT.

This chain joins TRBV12-5 and TRBJ2-1; 7 nucleotides agree with TRBD2. The CDR3 spans 15 residues. Trimming cost V 6 bases and J 4 bases; bases outside gene matches: 9. The V gene's germline CDR1 is LGHNT and CDR2 FRNRAP. For the CDR3, the DNA is TGTGCTAGTGGCCCGCGGGGAGGGTCATACAATGAGCAGTTCTTC. Translation gives CASGPRGGSYNEQFF.

This chain links TRBV30 with TRBJ2-7; D possibly corresponds to TRBD2 (7 bases). The germline V gene has CDR1 GTSNPN and CDR2 SVGIG (reference sequence). V shed 5 bases and J shed 2 bases, with 25 bases lying between them. This CDR3 contains 17 residues. The CDR3 loop reads CAWGGSPRGGLTYEQYF. CDR3 sequence (DNA): TGTGCCTGGGGGGGCAGCCCGAGGGGGGGTCTCACCTACGAGCAGTACTTC.

A remark on this clone: The identical CDR3 is also encoded by other nucleotide sequences in the sample. CDR3 coding DNA: TGCAGCGTTGATACAGGGTACACTGAAGCTTTCTTT. This codes for CSVDTGYTEAFF. This chain joins TRBV29-1 and TRBJ1-1; D possibly corresponds to TRBD1 (6 bases). The germline V gene has CDR1 SQVTM and CDR2 ANQGSEA. The V end lost 3 bases, the J end lost 3 bases, and 8 bases lay between the germline ends. The length of the CDR3 is 12 residues.

This clone was picked up one time. The genes are TRBV12-3 or TRBV12-4 and TRBJ1-2, with TRBD1 matching 9 bases. The CDR3 is 13 residues long. After removal of 4 bases from V and 13 bases from J, the junction contained 10 bases not matched to a gene. The DNA of the CDR3 is TGTGCCAGCAGTTCGGGGACAGGGAGATCGGTCACCTTC. This gives the protein CASSSGTGRSVTF.

The chain uses TRBV6-5 and TRBJ1-5; 8 bases fit TRBD1. This CDR3 has 14 residues. Germline CDR1 and CDR2: MNHEY and SVGAGI. V shed 6 bases and J 2 bases; nucleotides not matched to a gene: 3. In DNA form, the CDR3 reads TGTGCCAGCAGCGGGACAGGTGGCAATCAGCCCCAGCATTTT. This translates into CASSGTGGNQPQHF.

The V call is TRBV7-8, the J call TRBJ1-1; tentatively, D is TRBD1 (5 bases). The CDR3 covers 17 residues. Germline V gene data show CDR1 as SGHVS and CDR2 as FQNEAQ. V was trimmed by 1 base and J by 7 bases, leaving 22 bases between them. The CDR3 here is CASSLEFGMGRRGEAFF. The CDR3 coding sequence is TGTGCCAGCAGCTTAGAATTCGGGATGGGCCGGAGGGGTGAAGCTTTCTTT. Full variable domain (outside the CDR3, taken from reference TRBV7-8 and TRBJ1-1): GAGVSQSPRYKVAKRGQDVALRCDPISGHVSLFWYQQALGQGPEFLTYFQNEAQLDKSGLPSDRFFAERPEGSVSTLKIQRTQQEDSAVYLCASSLEFGMGRRGEAFFGQGTRLTVV.